These 9 T cell receptor beta chains share one sample of origin, sequenced in a study of blood T cell repertoires in COVID-19. Assay: immunoSEQ multiplex PCR; the TCRdb copy retains only in-frame clones and omits some. Here the sample spans about 180,000 clones, more than 70% being singletons. The sequenced sample consisted of peripheral blood. These receptors were obtained from a person aged 65 to 85 with COVID-19, enrolled during active disease.

The rearrangement links TRBV3-1 (or the pseudogene TRBV3-2) to TRBJ2-3; 15 bases match TRBD2. Germline V gives CDR1 LGHDT, CDR2 YNNKEL (reference sequence). The J segment lost 9 bases and the V segment lost 1 base, leaving 8 bases of the junction unmatched. This CDR3 spans 17 amino acids. In DNA form, the CDR3 reads TGTGCCAGCAGCCAAGCCATCGGACTAGCGGGGGGGCAGACGCAGTATTTT. Encoded protein: CASSQAIGLAGGQTQYF.

The V and J genes are TRBV18 and TRBJ2-7; TRBD1 matches 10 bases. V shed 6 bases and J 3 bases; nucleotides not matched to a gene: 5. The CDR3 totals 14 residues. Germline lookup yields CDR1 KGHSH and CDR2 LQKENI. CDR3: CASSKGTGVYEQYF. Here the CDR3 DNA reads TGTGCCAGCTCCAAAGGGACAGGGGTCTACGAGCAGTACTTC. The full variable domain, its missing parts supplied by reference TRBV18 and TRBJ2-7, is NAGVMQNPRHLVRRRGQEARLRCSPMKGHSHVYWYRQLPEEGLKFMVYLQKENIIDESGMPKERFSAEFPKEGPSILRIQQVVRGDSAAYFCASSKGTGVYEQYFGPGTRLTVT.

The chain recombines TRBV28 with TRBJ1-5; D not certain. Germline V CDR1 and CDR2: MDHEN, SYDVKM. The length of the CDR3 is 13 residues. V was shortened by 7 bases and J by 5 bases, with 12 bases between the two germline ends. This CDR3 reads CASTPTEHQPQHF. The DNA of the CDR3 is TGTGCCAGCACCCCCACAGAACATCAGCCCCAGCATTTT.

The chain is built from TRBV4-2 and TRBJ2-2; TRBD2 aligns across 9 bases. The V gene end was trimmed by 7 bases and the J gene end by 3 bases; junction bases not matched to a gene: 12. This CDR3 region has 17 residues. Germline V lookup: CDR1 LGHNA, CDR2 YNFKEQ. The CDR3 reads CASNLGAGGPDTGELFF. The DNA of the CDR3 is TGTGCCAGCAACTTAGGGGCGGGAGGGCCCGACACCGGGGAGCTGTTTTTT.

The chain recombines TRBV5-6 with TRBJ2-7, with a tentative D call TRBD2 (7 bases). The germline V gene encodes CDR1 SGHDT and CDR2 YYEEEE. The CDR3 is made up of 15 amino acids. Trimming removed 3 bases from V and 7 bases from J, with 20 bases in between. CDR3 nucleotides: TGTGCCAGCAGCTCCATGGGGGGGCCGTCGAGAGAGCAGTACTTC. It specifies CASSSMGGPSREQYF.

Worth noting for this clone: A single base separates this from a much larger clone, so it may be a read error. The chain uses TRBV7-9 and TRBJ2-1; TRBD2 is a possible D gene (6 bases). Germline assignment: CDR1 SEHNR and CDR2 FQNEAQ (reference sequence). Trimming took off 3 bases at V and 2 bases at J, with 8 bases between the two ends. The CDR3 loop spans 14 amino acids. The CDR3 DNA sequence: TGTGCCAGCAGCTTCGGGGGAGCCTACAATGAGCAGTTCTTC. It translates to CASSFGGAYNEQFF.

V gene TRBV7-2 combines with J gene TRBJ2-7; D might be TRBD2 (5 bases). The germline gives CDR1 SGHTA, CDR2 FQGNSA. Trimming shortened V by 2 bases and J by 2 bases, and 13 bases separated the two germline ends. The CDR3 has 15 amino acids. The CDR3 DNA reads as TGTGCCAGCAGCTTATTAGAAGCGGCCGCCTACGAGCAGTACTTC. This encodes CASSLLEAAAYEQYF.

This clone is a singleton in its sample. V usage is TRBV5-1 and J usage is TRBJ1-3; a weak D match, TRBD1 (6 bases). The germline V gene has CDR1 SGHRS and CDR2 YFSETQ. The CDR3 sequence is 14 residues long. Trimming left V 3 bases short and J 2 bases short, with 9 bases between. The CDR3 loop is CASSYGTTGNTIYF. DNA for the CDR3: TGCGCCAGCAGCTACGGGACAACTGGAAACACCATATATTTT. Full variable domain (rest looked up from reference TRBV5-1 and TRBJ1-3): KAGVTQTPRYLIKTRGQQVTLSCSPISGHRSVSWYQQTPGQGLQFLFEYFSETQRNKGNFPGRFSGRQFSNSRSEMNVSTLELGDSALYLCASSYGTTGNTIYFGEGSWLTVV.

The V call is TRBV4-3, the J call TRBJ2-7, with TRBD2 matching 7 bases. V lost 0 bases, J lost 7 bases, and 9 bases stayed unmatched. The CDR3 loop spans 15 amino acids. CDR1 LGHNA and CDR2 YSLEER come from the germline V gene. The CDR3 DNA sequence: TGCGCCAGCAGCCAAGATCTCGAGCGGGGAGGGGAGCAGTACTTC. This translates into CASSQDLERGGEQYF.